These T cell receptor beta chains were read from a single sample in a study of T cells after posttransplantation cyclophosphamide. Sequencing was performed with immunoSEQ multiplex PCR; in TCRdb, only in-frame clones are kept and a portion is missing. This sample includes about 40,000 clones with no singletons; its ten biggest clones take up more than 4.5%. The specimen sequenced was PBMCs. All receptors derive from a man aged 25 to 45 in good health and a related stem cell transplant donor. CDR3s include the opening cysteine and the closing phenylalanine or tryptophan. The D gene is left open where the match is weak. The size entry is marked missing in some rows and otherwise reads once, few, many or a size class.

.	many	TRBV9	TRBJ1-1	15	CASSPPGGVNTEAFF	TGTGCCAGCAGCCCCCCCGGGGGGGTGAACACTGAAGCTTTCTTT
.	many	TRBV4-3	TRBJ2-1	14	CASSQDPRADEQFF	TGCGCCAGCAGCCAAGATCCAAGGGCCGATGAGCAGTTCTTC
.	many	TRBV4-2	TRBJ1-4	16	CASSQDFGNYNEKLFF	TGTGCCAGCAGCCAGGACTTCGGCAATTACAATGAAAAACTGTTTTTT
TRBD1	many	TRBV7-9	TRBJ2-7	15	CASSLETGATYEQYF	TGTGCCAGCAGCCTTGAGACAGGGGCGACCTACGAGCAGTACTTC
.	few	TRBV29-1	TRBJ1-2	14	CSVGSQGQSYGYTF	TGCAGCGTTGGGAGTCAAGGGCAGAGCTATGGCTACACCTTC
.	many	TRBV6-1	TRBJ2-1	10	CASKGGLVFF	TGTGCCAGCAAAGGAGGGTTGGTGTTCTTC
TRBD1	many	TRBV24-1	TRBJ2-1	15	CATSDPGQGLNEQFF	TGTGCCACCAGTGACCCGGGACAGGGGTTGAATGAGCAGTTCTTC
TRBD2	many	TRBV6-5	TRBJ2-7	14	CASSYSSGGYEQYF	TGTGCCAGCAGTTACTCTAGCGGGGGATACGAGCAGTACTTC
TRBD1	many	TRBV11-2	TRBJ2-7	15	CASSLGGRGQREQYF	TGTGCCAGCAGCTTAGGGGGCAGGGGGCAACGGGAGCAGTACTTC
.	many	TRBV2	TRBJ1-2	14	CASSEIRGSYGYTF	TGTGCCAGCAGTGAAATTCGGGGGAGCTATGGCTACACCTTC
TRBD1	many	TRBV29-1	TRBJ1-1	13	CSARDRTNTEAFF	TGCAGCGCCCGGGACAGAACCAACACTGAAGCTTTCTTT
.	many	TRBV19	TRBJ2-6	16	CATVNQAGSGANVLTF	TGTGCCACCGTCAACCAGGCGGGCTCTGGGGCCAACGTCCTGACTTTC
.	many	TRBV6-6	TRBJ1-1	16	CASSYPIDRRNTEAFF	TGTGCCAGCAGTTACCCCATAGACAGAAGGAACACTGAAGCTTTCTTT
TRBD1	many	TRBV4-1	TRBJ1-6	15	CASSLTGDANSPLHF	TGCGCCAGCAGCCTAACAGGGGACGCGAATTCACCCCTCCACTTT
TRBD1	many	TRBV29-1	TRBJ1-3	13	CSATTGWANTIYF	TGCAGCGCTACGACAGGGTGGGCAAACACCATATATTTT
.	many	TRBV7-3	TRBJ2-6	15	CASSLGGSGANVLTF	TGTGCCAGCAGCTTAGGGGGGTCCGGGGCCAACGTCCTGACTTTC
TRBD1	.	TRBV5-1	TRBJ2-7	15	CASSQAGQGPYEQYF	TGCGCCAGCAGCCAAGCGGGACAGGGTCCCTACGAGCAGTACTTC
.	many	TRBV6-4	TRBJ2-2	15	CASSPQGGDTGELFF	TGTGCCAGCAGTCCTCAAGGGGGAGACACCGGGGAGCTGTTTTTT
.	many	TRBV28	TRBJ1-4	12	CASSLSQEKLFF	TGTGCCAGCAGTTTAAGCCAAGAAAAACTGTTTTTT
.	.	TRBV9	TRBJ2-7	13	CASSVHPGNEQYF	TGTGCCAGCAGCGTCCACCCAGGGAACGAGCAGTACTTC
.	many	TRBV7-3	TRBJ1-1	13	CASSSRSTGWAFF	TGTGCCAGCAGCTCCCGCTCAACAGGGTGGGCTTTCTTT
.	many	TRBV2	TRBJ2-1	15	CASSLQGEGYNEQFF	TGTGCCAGCAGTTTACAGGGAGAGGGGTACAATGAGCAGTTCTTC
TRBD1	.	TRBV6-2/TRBV6-3	TRBJ2-4	15	CASSYSRGLGNIQYF	TGTGCCAGCAGTTACTCCAGGGGGCTGGGAAACATTCAGTACTTC
.	many	TRBV2	TRBJ2-5	13	CASSDSAVETQYF	TGTGCCAGCAGTGATTCAGCGGTAGAGACCCAGTACTTC
.	.	TRBV25-1	TRBJ1-2	12	CASSDTAYGYTF	TGTGCCAGCAGTGATACAGCCTATGGCTACACCTTC
.	many	TRBV12-3/TRBV12-4	TRBJ2-3	15	CASSLNGGSTDTQYF	TGTGCCAGCAGTTTAAACGGGGGAAGCACAGATACGCAGTATTTT
.	many	TRBV4-1	TRBJ2-5	14	CASSQEEGRETQYF	TGCGCCAGCAGCCAAGAGGAGGGTCGGGAGACCCAGTACTTC
.	many	TRBV2	TRBJ1-6	14	CASRGGGEGSPLHF	TGTGCCAGCAGAGGCGGCGGGGAAGGCTCACCCCTCCACTTT
TRBD1	many	TRBV5-4	TRBJ2-3	16	CASSSKGGSYTDTQYF	TGTGCCAGCAGCTCTAAAGGGGGCTCATACACAGATACGCAGTATTTT
.	.	TRBV25-1	TRBJ2-5	10	CATLYETQYF	TGTGCCACCCTTTATGAGACCCAGTACTTC